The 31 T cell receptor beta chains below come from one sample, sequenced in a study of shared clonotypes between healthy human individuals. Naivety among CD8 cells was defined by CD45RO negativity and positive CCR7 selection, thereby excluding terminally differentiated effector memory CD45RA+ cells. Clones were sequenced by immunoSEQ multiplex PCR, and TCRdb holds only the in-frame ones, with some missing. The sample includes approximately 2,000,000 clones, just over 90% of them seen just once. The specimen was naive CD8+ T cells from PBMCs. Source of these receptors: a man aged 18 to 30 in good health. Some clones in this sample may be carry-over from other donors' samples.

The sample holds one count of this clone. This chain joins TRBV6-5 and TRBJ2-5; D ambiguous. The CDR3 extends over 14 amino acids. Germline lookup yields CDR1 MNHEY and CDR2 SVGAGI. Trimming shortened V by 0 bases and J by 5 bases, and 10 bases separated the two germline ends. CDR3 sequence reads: CASSYSVEWETQYF. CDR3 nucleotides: TGTGCCAGCAGTTACTCAGTAGAGTGGGAGACCCAGTACTTC.

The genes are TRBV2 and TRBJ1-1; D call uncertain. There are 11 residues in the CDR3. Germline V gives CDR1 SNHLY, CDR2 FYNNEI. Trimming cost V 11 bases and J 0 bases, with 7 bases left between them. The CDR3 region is CAPKLNTEAFF. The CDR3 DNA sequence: TGTGCCCCGAAATTGAACACTGAAGCTTTCTTT.

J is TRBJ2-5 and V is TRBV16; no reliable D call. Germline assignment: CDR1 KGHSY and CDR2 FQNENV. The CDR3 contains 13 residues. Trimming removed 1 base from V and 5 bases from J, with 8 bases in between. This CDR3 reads CASSQWLGETQYF. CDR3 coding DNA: TGTGCCAGCAGCCAATGGCTGGGCGAGACCCAGTACTTC.

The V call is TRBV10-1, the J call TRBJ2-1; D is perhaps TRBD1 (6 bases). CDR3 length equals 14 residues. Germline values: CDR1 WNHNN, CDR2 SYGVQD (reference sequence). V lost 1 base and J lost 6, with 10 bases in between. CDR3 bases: TGCGCCAGCAGTGAGTTACGAGGGGGCAATGAGCAGTTCTTC. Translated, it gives CASSELRGGNEQFF.

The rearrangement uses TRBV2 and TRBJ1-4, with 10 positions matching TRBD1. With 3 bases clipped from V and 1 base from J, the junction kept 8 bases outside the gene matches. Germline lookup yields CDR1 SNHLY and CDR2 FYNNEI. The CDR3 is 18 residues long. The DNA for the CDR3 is TGTGCCAGCAGTGATGAGGACAGGGGGTTTGGAACTAATGAAAAACTGTTTTTT. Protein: CASSDEDRGFGTNEKLFF.

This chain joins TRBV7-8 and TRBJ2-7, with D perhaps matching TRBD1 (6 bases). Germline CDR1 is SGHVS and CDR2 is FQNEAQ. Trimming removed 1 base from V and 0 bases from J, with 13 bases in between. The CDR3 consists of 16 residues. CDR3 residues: CASSLEQGKNSYEQYF. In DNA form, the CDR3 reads TGTGCCAGCAGCTTAGAACAGGGCAAAAACTCCTACGAGCAGTACTTC.

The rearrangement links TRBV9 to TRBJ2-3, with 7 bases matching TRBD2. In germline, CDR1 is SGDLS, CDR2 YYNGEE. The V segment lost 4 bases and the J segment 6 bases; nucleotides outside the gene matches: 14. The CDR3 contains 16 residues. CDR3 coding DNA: TGTGCCAGCAGCCCCCCCCGGGGGGAGCATTGGGATACGCAGTATTTT. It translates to CASSPPRGEHWDTQYF.

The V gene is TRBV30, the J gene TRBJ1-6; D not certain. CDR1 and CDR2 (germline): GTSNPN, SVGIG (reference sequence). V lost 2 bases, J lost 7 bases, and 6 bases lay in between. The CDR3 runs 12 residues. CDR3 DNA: TGTGCCTGGAGTTCGTCGAATTCACCCCTCCACTTT. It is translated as CAWSSSNSPLHF.

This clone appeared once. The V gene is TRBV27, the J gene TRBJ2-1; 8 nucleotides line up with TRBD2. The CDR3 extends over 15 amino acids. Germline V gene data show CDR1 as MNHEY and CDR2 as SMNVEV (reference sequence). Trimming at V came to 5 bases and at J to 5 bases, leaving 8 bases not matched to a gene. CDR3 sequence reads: CASSTLAEINNEQFF. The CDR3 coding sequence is TGTGCCAGCAGTACACTAGCGGAGATTAACAATGAGCAGTTCTTC.

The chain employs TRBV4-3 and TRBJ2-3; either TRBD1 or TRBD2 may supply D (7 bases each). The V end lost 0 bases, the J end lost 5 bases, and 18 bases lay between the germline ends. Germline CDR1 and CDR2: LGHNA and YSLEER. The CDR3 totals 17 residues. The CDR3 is CASSQDPGGGGGDTQYF. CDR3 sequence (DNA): TGCGCCAGCAGCCAAGATCCAGGGGGAGGGGGAGGAGATACGCAGTATTTT.

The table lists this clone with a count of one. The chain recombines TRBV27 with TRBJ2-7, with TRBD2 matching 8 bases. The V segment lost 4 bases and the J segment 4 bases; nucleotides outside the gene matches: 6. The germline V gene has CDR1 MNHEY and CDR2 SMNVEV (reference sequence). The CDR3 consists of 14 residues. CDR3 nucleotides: TGTGCCAGCAGTTATTCTGGCGGGAGGTACGAGCAGTACTTC. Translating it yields CASSYSGGRYEQYF.

The CDR3 here is CASSFSAGSLGNEQFF. CDR3 coding DNA: TGTGCCAGCAGTTTTAGCGCAGGGAGTTTGGGCAATGAGCAGTTCTTC. The chain combines TRBV27 with TRBJ2-1, with D perhaps assigned TRBD1 or TRBD2 (5 bases each). Trimming left V 3 bases short and J 6 bases short, with 18 bases between. Germline CDR1 and CDR2: MNHEY and SMNVEV (reference sequence). This CDR3 has 16 amino acids.

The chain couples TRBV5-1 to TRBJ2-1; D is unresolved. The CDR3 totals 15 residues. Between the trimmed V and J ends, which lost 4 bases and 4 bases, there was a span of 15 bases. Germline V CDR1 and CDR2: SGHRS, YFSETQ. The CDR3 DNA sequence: TGCGCCAGCAGCCTCCTAGGTCCCACGTACAATGAGCAGTTCTTC. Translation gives CASSLLGPTYNEQFF.

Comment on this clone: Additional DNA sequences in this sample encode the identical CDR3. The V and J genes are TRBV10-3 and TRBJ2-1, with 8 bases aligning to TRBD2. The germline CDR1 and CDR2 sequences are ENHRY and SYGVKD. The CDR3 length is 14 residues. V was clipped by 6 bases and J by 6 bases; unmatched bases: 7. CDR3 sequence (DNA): TGTGCCATCAGACCCGGGACTAGGGGCAATGAGCAGTTCTTC. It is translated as CAIRPGTRGNEQFF.

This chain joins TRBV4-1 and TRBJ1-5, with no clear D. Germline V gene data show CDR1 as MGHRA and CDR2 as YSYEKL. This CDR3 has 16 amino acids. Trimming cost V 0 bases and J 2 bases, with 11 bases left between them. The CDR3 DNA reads TGCGCCAGCAGCCAAGAGGCAATGGGCGGCAATCAGCCCCAGCATTTT. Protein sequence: CASSQEAMGGNQPQHF.

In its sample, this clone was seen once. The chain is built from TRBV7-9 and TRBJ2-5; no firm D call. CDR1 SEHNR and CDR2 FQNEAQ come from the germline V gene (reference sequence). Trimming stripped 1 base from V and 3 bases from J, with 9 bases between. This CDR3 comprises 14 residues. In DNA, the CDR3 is TGTGCCAGCAGCTTAGTGAGGCCAGAAGAGACCCAGTACTTC. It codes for CASSLVRPEETQYF.

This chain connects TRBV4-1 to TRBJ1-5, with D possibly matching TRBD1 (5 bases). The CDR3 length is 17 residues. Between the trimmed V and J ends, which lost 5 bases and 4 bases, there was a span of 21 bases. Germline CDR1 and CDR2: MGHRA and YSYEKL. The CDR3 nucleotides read TGCGCCAGCAGCTCCCAGTTTTTGGGGGGAGCAAATCAGCCCCAGCATTTT. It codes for CASSSQFLGGANQPQHF.

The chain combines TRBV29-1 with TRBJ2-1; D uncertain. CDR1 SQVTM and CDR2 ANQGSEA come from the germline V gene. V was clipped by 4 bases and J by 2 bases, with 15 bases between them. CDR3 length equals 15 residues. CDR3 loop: CSVVRDASAYNEQFF. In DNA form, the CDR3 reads TGCAGCGTTGTTAGAGACGCCAGCGCCTACAATGAGCAGTTCTTC.

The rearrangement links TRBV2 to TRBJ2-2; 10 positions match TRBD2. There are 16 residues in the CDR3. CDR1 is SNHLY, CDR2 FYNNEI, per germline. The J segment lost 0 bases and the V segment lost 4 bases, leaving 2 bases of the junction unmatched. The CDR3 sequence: CASSAGLAPNTGELFF. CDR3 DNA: TGTGCCAGCAGTGCGGGACTAGCGCCGAACACCGGGGAGCTGTTTTTT.

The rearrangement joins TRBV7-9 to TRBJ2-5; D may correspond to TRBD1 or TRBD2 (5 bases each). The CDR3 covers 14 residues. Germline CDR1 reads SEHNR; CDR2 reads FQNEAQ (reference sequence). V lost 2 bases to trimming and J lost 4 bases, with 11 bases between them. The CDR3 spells CASSLWGTAETQYF. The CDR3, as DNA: TGTGCCAGCAGCTTATGGGGGACGGCAGAGACCCAGTACTTC.

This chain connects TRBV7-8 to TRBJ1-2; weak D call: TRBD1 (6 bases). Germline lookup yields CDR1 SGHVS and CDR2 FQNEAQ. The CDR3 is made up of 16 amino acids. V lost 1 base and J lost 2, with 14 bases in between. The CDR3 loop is CASSLVGATGNYGYTF. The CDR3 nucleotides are TGTGCCAGCAGCTTAGTGGGGGCGACAGGAAACTATGGCTACACCTTC.

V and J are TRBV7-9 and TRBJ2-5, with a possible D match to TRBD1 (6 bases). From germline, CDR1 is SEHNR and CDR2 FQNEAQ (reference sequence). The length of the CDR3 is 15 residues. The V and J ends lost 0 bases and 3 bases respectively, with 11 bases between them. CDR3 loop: CASSLAVAGEETQYF. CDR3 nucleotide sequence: TGTGCCAGCAGCTTAGCAGTCGCAGGGGAAGAGACCCAGTACTTC.

This chain's CDR3 is CASRSLTSGISSYNEQFF. For the CDR3, the DNA is TGTGCCAGCAGAAGTCTAACTAGCGGGATAAGCTCCTACAATGAGCAGTTCTTC. This rearrangement joins TRBV4-2 to TRBJ2-1, with 10 positions matching TRBD2. The length of the CDR3 is 18 residues. The V segment lost 6 bases and the J segment 0 bases; nucleotides outside the gene matches: 11. The V gene's germline CDR1 is LGHNA and CDR2 YNFKEQ.

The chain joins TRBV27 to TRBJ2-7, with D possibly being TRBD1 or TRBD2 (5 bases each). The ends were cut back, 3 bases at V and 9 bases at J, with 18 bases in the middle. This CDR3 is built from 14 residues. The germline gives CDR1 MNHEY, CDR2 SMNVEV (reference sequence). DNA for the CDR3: TGTGCCAGCAGTTTGGGGACGGGACCCTCCGGGCAGTACTTC. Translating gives CASSLGTGPSGQYF.

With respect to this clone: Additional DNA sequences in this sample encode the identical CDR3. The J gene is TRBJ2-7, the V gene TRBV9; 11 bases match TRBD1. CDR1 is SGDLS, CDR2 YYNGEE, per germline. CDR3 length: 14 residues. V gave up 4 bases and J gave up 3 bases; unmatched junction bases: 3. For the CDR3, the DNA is TGTGCCAGCAGCCCGGGACAGGGGGGCTACGAGCAGTACTTC. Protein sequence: CASSPGQGGYEQYF. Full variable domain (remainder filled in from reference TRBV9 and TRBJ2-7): DSGVTQTPKHLITATGQRVTLRCSPRSGDLSVYWYQQSLDQGLQFLIQYYNGEERAKGNILERFSAQQFPDLHSELNLSSLELGDSALYFCASSPGQGGYEQYFGPGTRLTVT.

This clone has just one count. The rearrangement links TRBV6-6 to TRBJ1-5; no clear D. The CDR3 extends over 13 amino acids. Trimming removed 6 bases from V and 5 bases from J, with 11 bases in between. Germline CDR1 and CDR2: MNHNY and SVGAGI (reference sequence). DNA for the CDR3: TGTGCCAGCAGGAGAGGGTTAGATCAGCCCCAGCATTTT. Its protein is CASRRGLDQPQHF.

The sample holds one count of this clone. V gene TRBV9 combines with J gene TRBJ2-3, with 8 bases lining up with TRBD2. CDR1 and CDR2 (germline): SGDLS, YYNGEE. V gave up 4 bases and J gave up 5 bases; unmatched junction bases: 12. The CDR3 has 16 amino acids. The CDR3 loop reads CASSPQRELVKDTQYF. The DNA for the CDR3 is TGTGCCAGCAGCCCCCAGCGGGAGCTCGTGAAAGATACGCAGTATTTT.

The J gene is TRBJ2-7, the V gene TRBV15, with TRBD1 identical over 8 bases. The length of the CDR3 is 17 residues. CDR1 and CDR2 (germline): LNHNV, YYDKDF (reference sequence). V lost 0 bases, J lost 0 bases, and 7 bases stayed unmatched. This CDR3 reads CATSRDSAGQGSYEQYF. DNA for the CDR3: TGTGCCACCAGCAGAGATTCTGCAGGACAGGGCTCCTACGAGCAGTACTTC.

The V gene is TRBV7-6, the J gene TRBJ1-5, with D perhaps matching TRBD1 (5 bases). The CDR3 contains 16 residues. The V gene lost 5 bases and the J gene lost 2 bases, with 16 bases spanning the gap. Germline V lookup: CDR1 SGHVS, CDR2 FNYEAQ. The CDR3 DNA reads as TGTGCCAGCAGCCCAGGGTATCCCTGGGGCAATCAGCCCCAGCATTTT. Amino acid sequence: CASSPGYPWGNQPQHF.

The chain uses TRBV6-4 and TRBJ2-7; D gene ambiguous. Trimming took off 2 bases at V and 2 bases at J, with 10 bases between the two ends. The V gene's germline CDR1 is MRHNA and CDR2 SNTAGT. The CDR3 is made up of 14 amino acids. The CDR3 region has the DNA TGTGCCAGCAGTGACGAGATCCGGGCCTACGAGCAGTACTTC. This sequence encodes CASSDEIRAYEQYF.

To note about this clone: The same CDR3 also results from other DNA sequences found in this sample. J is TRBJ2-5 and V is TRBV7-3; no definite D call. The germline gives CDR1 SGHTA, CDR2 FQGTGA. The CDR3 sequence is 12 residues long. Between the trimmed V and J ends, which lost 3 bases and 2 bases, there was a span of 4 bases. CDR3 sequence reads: CASSLGQETQYF. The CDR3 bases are TGTGCCAGCAGCTTGGGGCAAGAGACCCAGTACTTC.